A single T cell receptor beta chain is shown here with its context. Its antigen is not known. CDR3 size: 16 residues. Germline CDR1 and CDR2: SNHLY and FYNNEI. After removal of 3 bases from V and 3 bases from J, the junction contained 4 bases not matched to a gene. This specimen comes from a study of shared clonotypes between healthy human individuals. At the level of the study: Three plates were used per donor for CD4 naive, three for CD4 memory, two for CD8 naive and one for CD8 memory. Study-level findings and limits: The study generally estimated greater richness for naive than memory subsets.

In the naive CD8 group, cells lacked CD45RO and were positively selected for CCR7, so terminally differentiated effector memory CD45RA+ cells were left out. Sequenced by immunoSEQ multiplex PCR; TCRdb stores in-frame clones only, minus some. The sample shows about 2.1 million clones, more than 85% of them seen only once. Sequencing was done on a sample of naive CD8+ T cells from PBMCs. The gene calls are TRBV2 and TRBJ2-5, with 13 bases that match TRBD2. The clonotype comes from a man between 18 and 29 years old in good health. Some clones in this sample may be carry-over from other donors' samples. The CDR3 DNA follows: TGTGCCAGCAGTGAGGGGACTAGCGGGATTGAAGAGACCCAGTACTTC. Translated: CASSEGTSGIEETQYF.